The text below deals with one TCR beta chain. The antigen is not known. Gene names denote mouse genes. The read stops 3 residues short of the end of the CDR3; the missing end is completed from the germline J gene. Other DNA sequences in this specimen translate into the identical CDR3. Germline V gene lookup returns CDR1 FNHDT and CDR2 SITEND (reference sequence). Trimming removed 2 bases at V and 0 bases at J, with 6 bases between. The length of the CDR3 is 15 residues. Sequencing relied on a cDNA template that was reverse transcribed from extracted RNA. Some clones are missing from TCRdb's copy, which holds only in-frame ones; the method was immunoSEQ multiplex PCR. The sample contains 250,000 or so clones, none occurring once; 1.2% lies in the top ten. This sample is drawn from a study of CD8+ T cells in alopecia areata. Turning to the study itself: Donors of skin were C3H/HeJ mice aged about 6-13 months with spontaneous alopecia, and recipients were approximately 7-11-week-old female C3H/HeJ mice.

Cells that came from pooled cutaneous lymph nodes were sorted using CD4, CD8alpha, NKG2D, NKG2ACE and other markers. Findings and caveats of the study: In scalp samples, resident alphabeta T cells of normal skin are also sequenced. Patients shared TCRs less clearly than mice did, possibly for HLA-related reasons. Compared with normal scalp, lesional scalp had higher clonality and more expanded CD8+ clones.

What was sequenced was CD4+ T cells sorted from a lymph node. The origin of this receptor is a C3H/HeJ mouse with alopecia areata. MHC haplotype of the strain: H2-k. The chain couples TRBV19 to TRBJ1-6; D gene ambiguous. TRBJ1-6 belongs to the ORF category, with a function that is uncertain. Here the CDR3 reads CASSIMGSYNSPLYF. Incomplete CDR3 DNA: TGTGCCAGCAGTATTATGGGTTCCTATAATTCGCCC.